This section outlines one TCR beta chain sequence together with its context. This specimen belongs to a study of blood T cell repertoires in COVID-19. Data came from immunoSEQ multiplex PCR; TCRdb stores just in-frame clones and leaves some out. The data contain around 160,000 clones, 85% to 95% of them singletons. The CDR3 length is 13 residues. Trimming stripped 2 bases from V and 3 bases from J, with 5 bases between. Germline CDR1 reads KGHSH; CDR2 reads LQKENI. The clonotype originates from an older woman with COVID-19, enrolled during active disease. The source material was peripheral blood. The chain recombines TRBV18 with TRBJ2-4, with D unresolved. CDR3 protein: CASSPNGKNIQYF. In DNA form, the CDR3 reads TGTGCCAGCTCACCAAACGGCAAAAACATTCAGTACTTC.